This T cell receptor beta chain was sequenced for a study of CD8+ T cells in alopecia areata. Study context: The duration of tofacitinib was 6 to 18 months, with 6 months off drug afterward. General observations from the study: It was observed that many expanded lesional clones persisted in scalp and blood during tofacitinib.

The treatment was: oral pan-JAK inhibitor, 5-10 mg twice daily. Patients with alopecia areata provided lesional scalp punch biopsies as well as peripheral blood. Sorting of CD4+ and CD8+ T cells was performed on PBMCs. RNA extraction was followed by reverse transcription into cDNA, which acted as the sequencing template. The table came from immunoSEQ multiplex PCR; TCRdb's copy has only in-frame clones and leaves some out. Of about 190,000 clones in the sample, about 65% are singletons; the top ten hold about 1.3%. Points on this clone: Its antigen is not identified.

Trimming cost V 4 bases and J 4 bases; bases outside gene matches: 6. The CDR3 spans 15 residues. In germline, CDR1 is SNHLY, CDR2 FYNNEI. The starting material was CD4+ T cells sorted from blood, obtained around week 49, from a patient treated with tofacitinib. The V and J genes are TRBV2 and TRBJ2-7; 11 positions agree with TRBD1. The sequence was obtained from a human donor with alopecia areata. Here the CDR3 reads CASSASGTGGYEQYF. CDR3 nucleotide sequence: TGTGCCAGCAGTGCCTCCGGGACAGGGGGTTACGAGCAGTACTTC. Full variable domain (outside the CDR3, taken from reference TRBV2 and TRBJ2-7): EPEVTQTPSHQVTQMGQEVILRCVPISNHLYFYWYRQILGQKVEFLVSFYNNEISEKSEIFDDQFSVERPDGSNFTLKIRSTKLEDSAMYFCASSASGTGGYEQYFGPGTRLTVT.